A selection of T cell receptor beta chains follows, all from one sample in a study of OX40 agonist ivuxolimab in advanced cancers. The assay was immunoSEQ multiplex PCR, and TCRdb's table has in-frame clones only and misses some. The sample has 100,000 to 150,000 clones; about nine tenths are singletons. Source: CD4+ or CD8+ T cells sorted from blood, taken in a trial of the OX40 agonist ivuxolimab. The receptors stem from an adult with an advanced solid tumor such as melanoma, head and neck, liver or kidney cancer. CDR3s include the opening cysteine and the closing phenylalanine or tryptophan. D genes are given only for firm matches. The size entry is marked missing in some rows and otherwise reads once, few, many or a size class.

>TRBJ2-5|TRBV11-1|.|.
CASSPQGQETQYF
TGTGCCAGCAGCCCACAGGGACAAGAGACCCAGTACTTC
>TRBJ2-2|TRBV18|once|.
CASSPLPATGELFF
TGTGCCAGCTCACCTCTTCCCGCCACCGGGGAGCTGTTTTTT
>TRBJ1-2|TRBV28|few|.
CASSSGPGILGYTF
TGTGCCAGCAGTTCCGGGCCCGGCATACTCGGCTACACCTTC
>TRBJ1-5|TRBV19|.|.
CATLAGGNQPQHF
TGTGCCACTCTTGCGGGGGGCAATCAGCCCCAGCATTTT
>TRBJ2-5|TRBV10-3|.|TRBD2
CAISESGLAGGRRYQETQYF
TGTGCCATCAGTGAGTCCGGACTAGCGGGAGGACGCCGGTACCAAGAGACCCAGTACTTC
>TRBJ1-1|TRBV7-9|.|.
CASKGGNTEAFF
TGTGCCAGCAAAGGGGGGAACACTGAAGCTTTCTTT
>TRBJ2-1|TRBV25-1|once|TRBD2
CASSEYGTSGRNEQFF
TGTGCCAGCAGTGAATACGGGACTAGCGGGAGGAATGAGCAGTTCTTC
>TRBJ2-1|TRBV28|.|TRBD2
CASSFRVTSGRYEQFF
TGTGCCAGCAGTTTTCGAGTGACTAGCGGGAGGTATGAGCAGTTCTTC
>TRBJ2-2|TRBV9|.|.
CASTVQNTGELFF
TGTGCCAGCACGGTCCAGAACACCGGGGAGCTGTTTTTT
>TRBJ2-1|TRBV7-3|.|.
CASSFLGLVGEQFF
TGTGCCAGCAGCTTTTTAGGGCTAGTCGGTGAGCAGTTCTTC
>TRBJ1-1|TRBV29-1|.|TRBD1
CSGLQGEGTEAFF
TGCAGCGGGTTACAGGGGGAAGGCACTGAAGCTTTCTTT
>TRBJ1-2|TRBV7-3|.|.
CASSPNAGHLNYGYTF
TGTGCCAGCAGCCCAAACGCTGGACACCTTAACTATGGCTACACCTTC
>TRBJ2-7|TRBV4-3|.|.
CASSQGMSRGGYEQYF
TGCGCCAGCAGCCAAGGCATGAGCAGGGGAGGATACGAGCAGTACTTC
>TRBJ2-1|TRBV6-6|once|.
CASTPAGSPYNEQFF
TGTGCCAGCACCCCAGCGGGTTCACCCTACAATGAGCAGTTCTTC